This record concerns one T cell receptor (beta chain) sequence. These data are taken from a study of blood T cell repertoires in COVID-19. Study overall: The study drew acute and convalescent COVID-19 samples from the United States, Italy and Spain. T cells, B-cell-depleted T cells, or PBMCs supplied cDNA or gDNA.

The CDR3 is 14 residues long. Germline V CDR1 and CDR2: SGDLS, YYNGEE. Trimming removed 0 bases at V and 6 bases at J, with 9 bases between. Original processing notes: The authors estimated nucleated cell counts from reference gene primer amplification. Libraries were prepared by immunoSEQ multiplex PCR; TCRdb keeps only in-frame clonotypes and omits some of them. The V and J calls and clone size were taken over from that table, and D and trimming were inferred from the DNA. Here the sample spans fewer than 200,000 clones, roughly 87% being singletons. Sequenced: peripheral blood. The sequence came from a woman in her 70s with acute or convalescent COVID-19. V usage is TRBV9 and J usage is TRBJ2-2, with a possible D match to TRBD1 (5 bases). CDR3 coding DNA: TGTGCCAGCAGCGTAGTGACAGAAGCCGGGGAGCTGTTTTTT. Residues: CASSVVTEAGELFF.